These 24 T cell receptor beta chains originate from one sample sequenced in a study of molecular identifiers for immune sequencing clone quantification. In TCRdb, the PCR reads were re-called with MiXCR into one record per CDR3 protein. The sample shows approximately 550,000 distinct CDR3 sequences, approximately 25% of them seen only once. The sequenced sample consisted of naive CD8+ T cells from blood, with Jurkat cell RNA spiked in. Subset reported: FACS-sorted CD8+CD4-CCR7+CD45RA+ naive T cells. These receptor sequences come from a human donor in good health. Some libraries in this study had Jurkat cell RNA spiked in.

This clonotype turned up a few times. This chain links TRBV7-6 with TRBJ2-5, with TRBD2 matching over 8 bases. CDR3 length equals 16 residues. Germline CDR1 and CDR2: SGHVS and FNYEAQ. V was pared by 1 base and J by 2 bases, with 6 bases of the junction left unmatched. CDR3: CASSLGAGGVQETQYF. CDR3 DNA: TGTGCCAGCAGCTTAGGCGCGGGGGGCGTGCAAGAGACCCAGTACTTC. The full variable domain, in which reference TRBV7-6 and TRBJ2-5 provide the parts outside the CDR3, is GAGVSQSPRYKVTKRGQDVALRCDPISGHVSLYWYRQALGQGPEFLTYFNYEAQQDKSGLPNDRFSAERPEGSISTLTIQRTEQRDSAMYRCASSLGAGGVQETQYFGPGTRLLVL.

This clonotype occurred a few times. The chain is built from TRBV20-1 and TRBJ1-6; TRBD1 agrees at 9 bases. Germline CDR1 is DFQATT and CDR2 is SNEGSKA (reference sequence). The V and J ends lost 6 bases and 1 base, in that order; junction bases with no gene match: 16. CDR3 length: 19 amino acids. CDR3 region: CSARRPGQGPESYNSPLHF. The CDR3 coding sequence is TGCAGTGCAAGGCGCCCCGGACAGGGGCCCGAATCCTATAATTCACCCCTCCACTTT.

The chain uses TRBV30 and TRBJ2-1, with D possibly being TRBD2 (7 bases). This CDR3 comprises 14 residues. Germline V CDR1 and CDR2: GTSNPN, SVGIG (reference sequence). The V gene lost 1 base and the J gene lost 9 bases, with 16 bases spanning the gap. CDR3 DNA sequence: TGTGCCTGGAGTGGAAGGGGGGGCGGGATTGAGCAGTTCTTC. This gives the protein CAWSGRGGGIEQFF. The whole variable domain, filled in from reference TRBV30 and TRBJ2-1, reads SQTIHQWPATLVQPVGSPLSLECTVEGTSNPNLYWYRQAAGRGLQLLFYSVGIGQISSEVPQNLSASRPQDRQFILSSKKLLLSDSGFYLCAWSGRGGGIEQFFGPGTRLTVL.

V usage is TRBV9 and J usage is TRBJ2-3, with D possibly being TRBD2 (6 bases). Germline V CDR1 and CDR2: SGDLS, YYNGEE. Trimming took 4 bases from V and 3 from J, leaving 15 bases between them. This CDR3 is 15 amino acids long. The CDR3 nucleotides are TGTGCCAGCAGCTTCACCGGGACTGTTACAGATACGCAGTATTTT. It specifies CASSFTGTVTDTQYF.

This clonotype was detected a few times. The chain has TRBV4-3 and TRBJ2-7, with TRBD1 as a possible D gene (6 bases). Trimming took 0 bases from V and 1 from J, leaving 13 bases between them. The CDR3 is 16 residues long. The germline CDR1 and CDR2 sequences are LGHNA and YSLEER. This chain's CDR3 is CASSQDRQGISYEQYF. CDR3 DNA: TGCGCCAGCAGCCAAGATCGGCAGGGGATATCCTACGAGCAGTACTTC.

The genes are TRBV9 and TRBJ2-3, with TRBD2 matching over 8 bases. The CDR3 extends over 16 amino acids. The V segment lost 1 base and the J segment 2 bases; nucleotides outside the gene matches: 6. Per the germline V gene, CDR1 is SGDLS and CDR2 is YYNGEE. The CDR3 bases are TGTGCCAGCAGCGTATCCGGACTAGCCATCACAGATACGCAGTATTTT. Its translation is CASSVSGLAITDTQYF.

In its sample, this clonotype was seen a few times. CDR3 nucleotides: TGTGCCAGCAGTGAATTCGGGTCTTACGGGTACGAGCAGTACTTC. Translating it yields CASSEFGSYGYEQYF. The rearrangement links TRBV6-1 to TRBJ2-7, with D unclear. The CDR3 has 15 amino acids. Trimming took 2 bases from V and 4 from J, leaving 15 bases between them. Germline values: CDR1 MNHNS, CDR2 SASEGT.

This clonotype was counted many times. This chain uses TRBV18 with TRBJ1-1; 8 nucleotides match TRBD1. Germline values: CDR1 KGHSH, CDR2 LQKENI. The CDR3 sequence is 15 residues long. Germline trimming cut 3 bases from V and 1 base from J; bases unmatched to any gene: 4. The CDR3 nucleotides are TGTGCCAGCTCACCGGACAGGGTTACGAACACTGAAGCTTTCTTT. This translates into CASSPDRVTNTEAFF.

The table lists this clonotype with a few counts. The chain couples TRBV9 to TRBJ2-3; D not resolved. This CDR3 is 16 amino acids long. CDR1 and CDR2 from the germline V gene are SGDLS and YYNGEE. Between the trimmed V and J ends, which lost 0 bases and 2 bases, there was a span of 13 bases. The CDR3 loop reads CASSVAVVYPTDTQYF. In nucleotides, the CDR3 is TGTGCCAGCAGCGTAGCTGTCGTATACCCCACAGATACGCAGTATTTT.

As for this clonotype: A junction end diverges from the germline sequence, so it may reflect a read error. Here the CDR3 DNA reads TGTGCCAGCAGCTTAGGGGGTCTGTGGGAAGCTTCCTTT. Encoded protein: CASSLGGLWEASF. This rearrangement joins TRBV7-9 to TRBJ1-1; D gene unclear. Per germline, CDR1 SEHNR and CDR2 FQNEAQ (reference sequence). This CDR3 region has 13 residues.

V and J are TRBV7-9 and TRBJ2-7; the match to TRBD2 covers 9 bases. Germline V lookup: CDR1 SEHNR, CDR2 FQNEAQ (reference sequence). With V trimmed by 4 bases and J by 6 bases, 10 bases remained unmatched. The CDR3 is 15 residues long. The CDR3 DNA is TGTGCCAGCAGCTCACCGTCTAGCGGGGTCTGCGAGCAGTACTTC. It encodes CASSSPSSGVCEQYF.

This clonotype was found a few times. The J gene is TRBJ1-1, the V gene TRBV27; the D is unclear. Germline CDR1 is MNHEY and CDR2 is SMNVEV (reference sequence). The V gene lost 1 base and the J gene lost 0 bases, with 9 bases spanning the gap. This CDR3 has 15 residues. The CDR3 nucleotides are TGTGCCAGCAGTTTATATGGGAGACTGAACACTGAAGCTTTCTTT. It specifies CASSLYGRLNTEAFF.

This clonotype was observed a few times. V is TRBV7-2 and J is TRBJ2-7, with TRBD1 as a possible D gene (6 bases). The germline gives CDR1 SGHTA, CDR2 FQGNSA. This CDR3 has 14 amino acids. Trimming shortened V by 3 bases and J by 2 bases, and 11 bases separated the two germline ends. CDR3 bases: TGTGCCAGCAGCTTCATGGACAGTCCCTACGAGCAGTACTTC. Translated, it gives CASSFMDSPYEQYF.

This chain uses TRBV6-2 or TRBV6-3 with TRBJ2-5; D ambiguous. This CDR3 region has 13 residues. V lost 6 bases and J 3 bases, leaving 11 bases between the germline ends. Germline CDR1 and CDR2: MNHEY and SVGEGT. The DNA for the CDR3 is TGTGCCAGCAGACAAAGGATGGAAGAGACCCAGTACTTC. It encodes CASRQRMEETQYF.

The chain has TRBV13 and TRBJ2-5; 7 bases map to TRBD2. V gave up 0 bases and J gave up 5 bases; unmatched junction bases: 3. Germline V gene sequence: CDR1 PRHDT, CDR2 FYEKMQ (reference sequence). The CDR3 totals 14 residues. CDR3 nucleotide sequence: TGTGCCAGCAGCTTAGGGACTAGCCTGGAGACCCAGTACTTC. This gives the protein CASSLGTSLETQYF.

Worth noting for this clonotype: A clone one base away is much larger, so this may be a read error. V usage is TRBV6-5 and J usage is TRBJ2-6; the D is unclear. V was clipped by 5 bases and J by 1 base, with 9 bases between them. The germline V gene has CDR1 MNHEY and CDR2 SVGAGI. This CDR3 has 15 amino acids. The CDR3 loop is CASSQQRSGANVLTF. CDR3 DNA: TGTGCCAGCAGTCAGCAAAGGTCTGGGGCCAACGTCCTGACTTTC.

Notes on this clonotype: This may stem from a read error, because a much larger clone lies one nucleotide away. Since the CDR3 does not end with the conserved phenylalanine or tryptophan, this likely comes from a read error. The V gene is TRBV19, the J gene TRBJ2-3; D may be TRBD2 (6 bases). Germline CDR1 reads LNHDA; CDR2 reads SQIVND (reference sequence). The CDR3 has 15 residues. V was clipped by 3 bases and J by 5 bases, with 15 bases between them. The CDR3, as DNA: TGTGCCAGTAGTATTGACGGGAGACATGAAGATACGCAGTATCTT. Residues: CASSIDGRHEDTQYL.

The rearrangement joins TRBV15 to TRBJ2-7; D is tentatively TRBD1 or TRBD2 (5 bases each). In germline, CDR1 is LNHNV, CDR2 YYDKDF (reference sequence). The V end was cut by 3 bases, the J end by 0 bases, with 9 bases between. The CDR3 consists of 14 residues. The CDR3: CATSRAGTSYEQYF. The CDR3 DNA follows: TGTGCCACCAGCAGGGCCGGGACCTCCTACGAGCAGTACTTC.

CDR3 sequence: CASSQGSGLEQYF. DNA for the CDR3: TGCGCCAGCAGCCAAGGGTCCGGGCTCGAGCAGTACTTC. The rearrangement uses TRBV4-1 and TRBJ2-7; D not certain. This CDR3 spans 13 amino acids. Trimming stripped 1 base from V and 6 bases from J, with 10 bases between. Germline-derived CDR1 and CDR2 are MGHRA and YSYEKL.

In this sample, this clonotype turned up many times. V gene TRBV4-3 combines with J gene TRBJ2-3, with 8 bases identical to TRBD2. This CDR3 is built from 18 residues. With 0 bases clipped from V and 5 bases from J, the junction kept 13 bases outside the gene matches. CDR1 and CDR2 (germline): LGHNA, YSLEER. CDR3 sequence reads: CASSQDWARGTSRDTQYF. As DNA, the CDR3 is TGCGCCAGCAGCCAAGATTGGGCCCGCGGGACTAGTAGAGATACGCAGTATTTT.

This clonotype has a count of ten or more. The chain joins TRBV5-1 to TRBJ1-1; 7 bases line up with TRBD1. CDR3 length equals 13 residues. V shed 4 bases, J shed 4 bases, and the junction held 4 bases outside the gene matches. Germline CDR1 SGHRS, CDR2 YFSETQ. The CDR3: CASSTGVSTEAFF. DNA for the CDR3: TGCGCCAGCAGCACAGGGGTAAGCACTGAAGCTTTCTTT.

This clonotype was found a few times. The chain is built from TRBV29-1 and TRBJ1-3; 9 bases match TRBD1. After removal of 7 bases from V and 4 bases from J, the junction contained 5 bases not matched to a gene. The CDR3 extends over 13 amino acids. Germline CDR1 and CDR2: SQVTM and ANQGSEA. CDR3: CSARTGAGNTIYF. CDR3 sequence (DNA): TGCAGCGCTAGGACAGGGGCGGGAAACACCATATATTTT.

This clonotype was picked up many times. V and J are TRBV4-1 and TRBJ2-7; 7 nucleotides line up with TRBD2. V shed 5 bases, J shed 2 bases, and the junction held 6 bases outside the gene matches. The CDR3 consists of 14 residues. CDR1 is MGHRA, CDR2 YSYEKL, per germline. As DNA, the CDR3 is TGCGCCAGCAGCGAAGCGGGGATAACCTACGAGCAGTACTTC. Residues: CASSEAGITYEQYF.

The sample holds a few counts of this clonotype. The J gene is TRBJ2-2, the V gene TRBV20-1; 8 nucleotides match TRBD2. The CDR3 has 15 residues. Losses at the gene ends were 1 base for V and 3 bases for J; bases not matched to a gene: 4. Germline CDR1 is DFQATT and CDR2 is SNEGSKA (reference sequence). The DNA for the CDR3 is TGCAGTGCTAGAGCGGGAGGGGCGTACACCGGGGAGCTGTTTTTT. It yields the protein CSARAGGAYTGELFF.